Below are 18 T cell receptor beta chains sequenced from a single sample in a study of blood T cell repertoires in COVID-19. Assay used: immunoSEQ multiplex PCR; TCRdb lists only in-frame clones, some missing. This table holds roughly 66,000 clones, approximately 90% found once. Sequenced sample: peripheral blood. Source of these receptors: a human donor in a cohort sampled during active COVID-19.

As to this clone: The junction and the germline gene differ at one end; a read error may be behind it. V and J are TRBV7-7 and TRBJ1-5; D might be TRBD1 (6 bases). Germline CDR1 and CDR2: SSHAT and FNYEAQ (reference sequence). The CDR3 is made up of 17 amino acids. In DNA form, the CDR3 reads TGTGCTAGCAGCCCACCAGGACAGCATTATAGCAATCAGCCCCAGCATTTT. Protein product: CASSPPGQHYSNQPQHF.

The rearrangement links TRBV5-1 to TRBJ2-2; D is possibly TRBD1 (5 bases). V shed 2 bases and J shed 0 bases, with 8 bases lying between them. The germline gives CDR1 SGHRS, CDR2 YFSETQ. The CDR3 extends over 15 amino acids. This CDR3 reads CASSLQVANTGELFF. CDR3 sequence (DNA): TGCGCCAGCAGCTTACAGGTCGCGAACACCGGGGAGCTGTTTTTT.

This sequence joins TRBV13 and TRBJ1-2; D gene uncertain. V lost 5 bases and J 8 bases, leaving 9 bases between the germline ends. The CDR3 contains 11 residues. CDR1 and CDR2 (germline): PRHDT, FYEKMQ (reference sequence). For the CDR3, the DNA is TGTGCCAGCAGCGAGATGTGGGGCTACACCTTC. This encodes CASSEMWGYTF.

This rearrangement joins TRBV28 to TRBJ2-7; 9 nucleotides agree with TRBD1. The CDR3 is made up of 13 amino acids. Germline CDR1 is MDHEN and CDR2 is SYDVKM. With V trimmed by 6 bases and J by 5 bases, 5 bases remained unmatched. The CDR3: CASRSQGADEQYF. In DNA form, the CDR3 reads TGTGCCAGCAGATCACAGGGGGCAGACGAGCAGTACTTC.

The chain recombines TRBV7-2 with TRBJ2-7, with TRBD1 matching over 9 bases. The CDR3 has 15 residues. In germline, CDR1 is SGHTA, CDR2 FQGNSA. Losses at the gene ends were 5 bases for V and 4 bases for J; bases not matched to a gene: 9. Written as DNA, the CDR3 is TGTGCCAGCAGCCGTACCGGGACAGGGTTGTACGAGCAGTACTTC. The encoded protein is CASSRTGTGLYEQYF.

The V and J genes are TRBV9 and TRBJ2-1, with 9 bases aligning to TRBD2. The CDR3 extends over 13 amino acids. V lost 6 bases to trimming and J lost 6 bases; unmatched junction nucleotides: 4. CDR1 is SGDLS, CDR2 YYNGEE, per germline. This CDR3 is CASTRGGSNEQFF. Here the CDR3 DNA reads TGTGCCAGCACGCGGGGGGGCAGCAATGAGCAGTTCTTC.

The rearrangement uses TRBV3-1 (or the pseudogene TRBV3-2) and TRBJ2-2; D ambiguous. Trimming removed 2 bases from V and 5 bases from J, with 6 bases in between. Germline V gene data show CDR1 as LGHDT and CDR2 as YNNKEL (reference sequence). This CDR3 spans 13 amino acids. In DNA form, the CDR3 reads TGTGCCAGCAGCCAAAGCCGGACCGGGGAGCTGTTTTTT. This encodes CASSQSRTGELFF.

V usage is TRBV10-1 and J usage is TRBJ2-3, with D possibly being TRBD1 (5 bases). The CDR3 is 15 residues long. With 3 bases removed from V and 3 bases from J, the gap between germline ends came to 13 bases. CDR1 is WNHNN, CDR2 SYGVQD, per germline (reference sequence). The CDR3 bases are TGCGCCAGCAGTGATGACAAGACAGTAACAGATACGCAGTATTTT. Translation: CASSDDKTVTDTQYF.

The count of this clone is one. The V call is TRBV5-4, the J call TRBJ2-1, with 9 bases identical to TRBD2. V gave up 2 bases and J gave up 7 bases; unmatched junction bases: 10. The CDR3 is 16 residues long. The germline CDR1 and CDR2 sequences are SGHNT and YYREEE (reference sequence). The CDR3: CASSFFSGRVGNEQFF. The DNA of the CDR3 is TGTGCCAGCAGCTTTTTTAGCGGGAGAGTGGGTAATGAGCAGTTCTTC.

The gene calls are TRBV7-2 and TRBJ2-5; D not certain. Germline CDR1 reads SGHTA; CDR2 reads FQGNSA. This CDR3 contains 13 residues. V was pared by 5 bases and J by 3 bases, with 10 bases between. The CDR3 spells CASSPIREETQYF. The CDR3 nucleotides read TGTGCCAGCAGCCCGATCCGAGAAGAGACCCAGTACTTC.

The DNA of the CDR3 is TGCGCCAGCAGCCCCATCCGGGAGGGCGTAGATACGCAGTATTTT. The encoded protein is CASSPIREGVDTQYF. V usage is TRBV4-3 and J usage is TRBJ2-3; TRBD2 matches at 8 bases. Germline CDR1 is LGHNA and CDR2 is YSLEER. The CDR3 covers 15 residues. The V gene end was trimmed by 4 bases and the J gene end by 5 bases; junction bases not matched to a gene: 8.

This CDR3 is CASSRGTSPDTQYF. The CDR3, as DNA: TGCGCCAGCAGCCGAGGGACTAGCCCAGATACGCAGTATTTT. The chain combines TRBV5-1 with TRBJ2-3, with 9 bases fitting TRBD2. The V segment lost 4 bases and the J segment 4 bases; nucleotides outside the gene matches: 4. CDR1 is SGHRS and CDR2 is YFSETQ in the germline V gene. The CDR3 runs to 14 residues.

V usage is TRBV11-2 and J usage is TRBJ2-3; tentative D call: TRBD2 (7 bases). V was clipped by 1 base and J by 5 bases, with 16 bases between them. Germline CDR1 is SGHAT and CDR2 is FQNNGV. The CDR3 is 16 residues long. The CDR3 DNA follows: TGTGCCAGCAGCTTAGGCATCAGGGGAGGGTTAGATACGCAGTATTTT. Its protein product is CASSLGIRGGLDTQYF.

This chain joins TRBV5-1 and TRBJ2-5; the D gene is possibly TRBD1 (7 bases). Germline V gene data show CDR1 as SGHRS and CDR2 as YFSETQ. This CDR3 is 15 amino acids long. The ends were cut back, 1 base at V and 4 bases at J, with 14 bases in the middle. Here the CDR3 DNA reads TGCGCCAGCAGCTTGACCGGAGGGGGCGGAGAGACCCAGTACTTC. It codes for CASSLTGGGGETQYF.

The rearrangement joins TRBV5-4 to TRBJ1-6; 9 bases fit TRBD1. Per the germline V gene, CDR1 is SGHNT and CDR2 is YYREEE (reference sequence). The CDR3 runs to 15 residues. Trimming took 3 bases from V and 10 from J; bases not matched to a gene: 8. The CDR3: CASSSATGGSSPLHF. CDR3 bases: TGTGCCAGCAGCTCAGCGACAGGGGGGTCCTCACCCCTCCACTTT.

The chain has TRBV18 and TRBJ2-3; 8 bases match TRBD1. CDR1 KGHSH and CDR2 LQKENI come from the germline V gene. This CDR3 spans 17 amino acids. Trimming took 4 bases from V and 2 from J; bases not matched to a gene: 11. DNA for the CDR3: TGTGCCAGCTCACGAATAACCACAGGGGGTAACACAGATACGCAGTATTTT. This codes for CASSRITTGGNTDTQYF.

This chain links TRBV11-2 with TRBJ2-1, with D unresolved. V was clipped by 3 bases and J by 1 base, with 13 bases between them. This CDR3 region has 16 residues. Germline CDR1 reads SGHAT; CDR2 reads FQNNGV. CDR3 loop: CASSLLDSNSYNEQFF. DNA for the CDR3: TGTGCCAGCAGCTTGCTAGACTCGAATTCCTACAATGAGCAGTTCTTC.

The chain joins TRBV4-1 to TRBJ2-1; the match to TRBD2 covers 7 bases. Germline CDR1 is MGHRA and CDR2 is YSYEKL. Trimming cost V 1 base and J 3 bases; bases outside gene matches: 6. The CDR3 has 16 amino acids. DNA of the CDR3: TGCGCCAGCAGCCAAGTAGCGGGTCAATTCTACAATGAGCAGTTCTTC. This translates into CASSQVAGQFYNEQFF.